This T cell receptor beta chain is drawn from a study of blood T cell repertoires in COVID-19. V gave up 0 bases and J gave up 5 bases, with 4 bases separating them. Germline values: CDR1 SGHNT, CDR2 YYREEE (reference sequence). This CDR3 is 12 amino acids long. The assay was immunoSEQ multiplex PCR, and TCRdb's table has in-frame clones only and misses some. Of 220,000 or so clones in the sample, 80% to 85% were seen once. Sequenced: PBMCs or T cells enriched from blood (not recorded which). The receptor comes from a woman in her forties who had recovered from COVID-19. The rearrangement uses TRBV5-4 and TRBJ2-3; D uncertain. The CDR3: CASSLDGDTQYF. DNA of the CDR3: TGTGCCAGCAGCTTGGACGGAGATACGCAGTATTTT.